This TCR beta chain appears in the sequencing data of a study of blood T cell repertoires in COVID-19. The CDR3 has 14 amino acids. The germline V gene has CDR1 SGHRS and CDR2 YFSETQ. The J segment lost 4 bases and the V segment lost 6 bases, leaving 2 bases of the junction unmatched. TCRdb's copy holds only in-frame clones and misses some; the assay was immunoSEQ multiplex PCR. The sample contains a few hundred thousand clones, 90% of which appear only once. The TCR sequence derives from a woman aged 18-30 years with acute COVID-19. Input material: PBMCs or T cells enriched from blood (not recorded which). The chain employs TRBV5-1 and TRBJ2-5, with TRBD2 identical over 14 bases. This CDR3 is CASKGTSGRETQYF. The CDR3 nucleotides read TGCGCCAGCAAGGGGACTAGCGGGAGAGAGACCCAGTACTTC.